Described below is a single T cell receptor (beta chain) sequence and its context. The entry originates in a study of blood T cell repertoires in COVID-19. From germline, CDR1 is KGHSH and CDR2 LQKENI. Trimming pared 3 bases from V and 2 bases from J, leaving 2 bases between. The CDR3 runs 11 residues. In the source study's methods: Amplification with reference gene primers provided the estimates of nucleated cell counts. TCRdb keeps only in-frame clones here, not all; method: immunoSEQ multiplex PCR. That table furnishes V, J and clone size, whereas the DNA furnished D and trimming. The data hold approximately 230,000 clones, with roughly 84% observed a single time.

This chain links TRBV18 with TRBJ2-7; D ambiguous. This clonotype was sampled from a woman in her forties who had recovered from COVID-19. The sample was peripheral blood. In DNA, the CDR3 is TGTGCCAGCTCACCCGCCTACGAGCAGTACTTC. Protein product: CASSPAYEQYF.